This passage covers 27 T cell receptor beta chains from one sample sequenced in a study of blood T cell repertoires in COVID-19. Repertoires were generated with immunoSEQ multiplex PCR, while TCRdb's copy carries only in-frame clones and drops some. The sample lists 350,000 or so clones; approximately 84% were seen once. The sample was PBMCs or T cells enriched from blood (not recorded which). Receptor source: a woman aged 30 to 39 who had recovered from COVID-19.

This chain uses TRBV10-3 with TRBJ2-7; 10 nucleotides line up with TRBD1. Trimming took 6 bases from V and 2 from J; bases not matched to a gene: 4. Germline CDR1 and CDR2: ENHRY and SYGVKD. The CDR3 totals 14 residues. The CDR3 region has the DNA TGTGCCATCAGCCCGGGACAGGGGCCCTACGAGCAGTACTTC. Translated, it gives CAISPGQGPYEQYF.

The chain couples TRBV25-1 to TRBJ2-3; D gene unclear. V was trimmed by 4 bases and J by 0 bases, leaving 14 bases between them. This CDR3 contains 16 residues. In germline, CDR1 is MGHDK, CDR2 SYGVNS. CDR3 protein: CASSGSAATSTDTQYF. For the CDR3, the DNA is TGTGCCAGCAGTGGTTCTGCGGCTACTAGCACAGATACGCAGTATTTT.

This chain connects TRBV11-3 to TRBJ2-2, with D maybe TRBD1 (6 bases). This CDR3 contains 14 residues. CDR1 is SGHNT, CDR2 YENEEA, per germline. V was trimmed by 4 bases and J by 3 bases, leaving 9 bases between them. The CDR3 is CASSSNRDTGELFF. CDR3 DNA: TGTGCCAGCAGCTCAAACAGGGACACCGGGGAGCTGTTTTTT.

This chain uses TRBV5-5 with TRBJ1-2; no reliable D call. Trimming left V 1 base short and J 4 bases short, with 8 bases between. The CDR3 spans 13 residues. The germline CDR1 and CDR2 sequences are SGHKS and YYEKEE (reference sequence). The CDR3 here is CASSLTQSYGYTF. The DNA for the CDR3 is TGTGCCAGCAGCTTGACACAGAGCTATGGCTACACCTTC.

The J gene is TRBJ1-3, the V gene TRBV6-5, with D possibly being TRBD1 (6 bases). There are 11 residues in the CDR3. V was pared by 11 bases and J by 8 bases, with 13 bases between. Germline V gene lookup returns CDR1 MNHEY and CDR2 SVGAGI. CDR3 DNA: TGTGCCGTCCAACAGGGTGACACCATATATTTT. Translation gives CAVQQGDTIYF.

The CDR3 sequence: CASSPQGSSYEQYF. The CDR3 nucleotides read TGTGCCAGCAGCCCTCAGGGGTCTTCCTACGAGCAGTACTTC. This sequence joins TRBV7-2 and TRBJ2-7, with D maybe TRBD1 (6 bases). The germline CDR1 and CDR2 sequences are SGHTA and FQGNSA. The CDR3 is 14 residues long. The germline V and J ends were trimmed by 5 bases and 1 base, with 12 bases remaining between them.

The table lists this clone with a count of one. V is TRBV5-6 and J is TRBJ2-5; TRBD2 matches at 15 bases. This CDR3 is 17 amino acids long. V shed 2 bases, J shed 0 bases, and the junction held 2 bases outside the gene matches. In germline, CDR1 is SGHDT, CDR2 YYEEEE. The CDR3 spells CASSFGLAGGYQETQYF. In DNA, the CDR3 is TGTGCCAGCAGCTTCGGACTAGCGGGGGGGTACCAAGAGACCCAGTACTTC.

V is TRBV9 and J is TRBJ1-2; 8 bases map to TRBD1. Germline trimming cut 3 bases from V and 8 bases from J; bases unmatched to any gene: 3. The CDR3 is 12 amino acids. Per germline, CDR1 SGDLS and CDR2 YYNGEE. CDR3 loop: CASSEGQAGYTF. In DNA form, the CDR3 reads TGTGCCAGCAGCGAGGGACAGGCCGGCTACACCTTC.

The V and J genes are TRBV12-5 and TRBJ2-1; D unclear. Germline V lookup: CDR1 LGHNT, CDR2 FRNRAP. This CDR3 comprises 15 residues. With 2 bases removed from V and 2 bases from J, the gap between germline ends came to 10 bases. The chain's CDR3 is CASGLNVDTYNEQFF. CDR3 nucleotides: TGTGCTAGTGGTTTGAATGTAGACACCTACAATGAGCAGTTCTTC.

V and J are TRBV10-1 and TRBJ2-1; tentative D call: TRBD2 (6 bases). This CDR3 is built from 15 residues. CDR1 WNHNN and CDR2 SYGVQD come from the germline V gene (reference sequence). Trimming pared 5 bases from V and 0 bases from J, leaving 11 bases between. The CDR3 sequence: CASSRDLSSYNEQFF. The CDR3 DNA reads TGCGCCAGCAGTCGGGACTTAAGCTCCTACAATGAGCAGTTCTTC.

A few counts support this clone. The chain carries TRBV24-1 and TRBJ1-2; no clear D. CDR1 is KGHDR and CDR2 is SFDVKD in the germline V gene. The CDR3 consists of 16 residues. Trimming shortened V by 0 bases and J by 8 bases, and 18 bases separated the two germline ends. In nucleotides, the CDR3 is TGTGCCACCAGTGATTTGGAGAACGGTGACCCGAGGGGCTACACCTTC. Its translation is CATSDLENGDPRGYTF.

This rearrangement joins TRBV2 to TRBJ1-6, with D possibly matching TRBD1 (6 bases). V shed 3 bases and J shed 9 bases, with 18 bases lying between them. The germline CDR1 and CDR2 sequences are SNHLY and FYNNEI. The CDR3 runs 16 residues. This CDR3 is CASSDWGGLSISPLHF. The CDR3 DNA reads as TGTGCCAGCAGTGATTGGGGGGGCCTCTCCATTTCACCCCTCCACTTT. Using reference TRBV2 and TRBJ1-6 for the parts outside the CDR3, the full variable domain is EPEVTQTPSHQVTQMGQEVILRCVPISNHLYFYWYRQILGQKVEFLVSFYNNEISEKSEIFDDQFSVERPDGSNFTLKIRSTKLEDSAMYFCASSDWGGLSISPLHFGNGTRLTVT.

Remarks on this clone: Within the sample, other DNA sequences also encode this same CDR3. The DNA for the CDR3 is TGTGCCAGCAGTTTCAGACAGGGCGAAAAACTGTTTTTT. Translating it yields CASSFRQGEKLFF. This chain uses TRBV12-3 or TRBV12-4 with TRBJ1-4; 7 bases match TRBD1. This CDR3 spans 13 amino acids. V lost 3 bases, J lost 8 bases, and 3 bases stayed unmatched.

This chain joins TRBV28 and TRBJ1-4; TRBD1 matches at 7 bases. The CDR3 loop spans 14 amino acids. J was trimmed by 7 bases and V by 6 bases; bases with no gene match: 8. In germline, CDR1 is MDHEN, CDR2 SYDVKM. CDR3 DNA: TGTGCCAGCAGCCTACTGCCAGGGGGTGAAAAACTGTTTTTT. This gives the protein CASSLLPGGEKLFF.

The CDR3 loop reads CASSRDRQQETQYF. The CDR3 region has the DNA TGTGCCTCGTCCCGGGACAGGCAGCAAGAGACCCAGTACTTC. The rearrangement links TRBV2 to TRBJ2-5; 8 bases line up with TRBD1. The CDR3 spans 14 residues. Germline trimming cut 11 bases from V and 2 bases from J; bases unmatched to any gene: 10. Per the germline V gene, CDR1 is SNHLY and CDR2 is FYNNEI.

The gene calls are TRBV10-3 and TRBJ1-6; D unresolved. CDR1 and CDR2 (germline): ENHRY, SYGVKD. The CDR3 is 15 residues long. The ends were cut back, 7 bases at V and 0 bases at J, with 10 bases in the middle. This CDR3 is CAIKQASSYNSPLHF. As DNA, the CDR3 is TGTGCCATCAAGCAGGCCAGCTCCTATAATTCACCCCTCCACTTT.

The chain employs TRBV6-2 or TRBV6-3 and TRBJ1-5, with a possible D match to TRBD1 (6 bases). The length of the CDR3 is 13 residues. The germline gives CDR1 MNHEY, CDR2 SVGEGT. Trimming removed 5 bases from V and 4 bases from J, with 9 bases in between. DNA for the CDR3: TGTGCCAGCAGTGACAGGATAAATCAGCCCCAGCATTTT. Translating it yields CASSDRINQPQHF.

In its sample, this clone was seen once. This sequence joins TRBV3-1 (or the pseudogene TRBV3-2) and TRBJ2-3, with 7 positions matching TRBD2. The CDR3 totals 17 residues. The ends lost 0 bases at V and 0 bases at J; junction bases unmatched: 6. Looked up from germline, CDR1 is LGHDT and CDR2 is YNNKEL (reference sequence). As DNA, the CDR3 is TGTGCCAGCAGCCAAGATTTCAGCGGGGTTAGCACAGATACGCAGTATTTT. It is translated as CASSQDFSGVSTDTQYF.

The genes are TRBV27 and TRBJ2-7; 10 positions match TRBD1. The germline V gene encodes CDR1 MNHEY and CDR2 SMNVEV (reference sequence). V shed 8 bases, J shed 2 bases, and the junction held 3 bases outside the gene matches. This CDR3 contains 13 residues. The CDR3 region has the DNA TGTGCCAGCCGGGACAGGGGAACCTACGAGCAGTACTTC. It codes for CASRDRGTYEQYF.

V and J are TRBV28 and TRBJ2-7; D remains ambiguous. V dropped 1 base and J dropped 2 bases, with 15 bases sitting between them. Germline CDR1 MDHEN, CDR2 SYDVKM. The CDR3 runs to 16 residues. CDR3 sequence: CASSLFGLGRPYEQYF. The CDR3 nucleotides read TGTGCCAGCAGTTTATTTGGGTTGGGCAGGCCCTACGAGCAGTACTTC. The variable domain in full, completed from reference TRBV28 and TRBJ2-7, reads DVKVTQSSRYLVKRTGEKVFLECVQDMDHENMFWYRQDPGLGLRLIYFSYDVKMKEKGDIPEGYSVSREKKERFSLILESASTNQTSMYLCASSLFGLGRPYEQYFGPGTRLTVT.

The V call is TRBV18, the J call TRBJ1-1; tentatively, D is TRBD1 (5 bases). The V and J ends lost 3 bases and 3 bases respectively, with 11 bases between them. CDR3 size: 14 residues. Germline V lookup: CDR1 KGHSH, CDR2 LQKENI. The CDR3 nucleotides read TGTGCCAGCTCACCTACGACGGGGGACACTGAAGCTTTCTTT. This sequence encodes CASSPTTGDTEAFF.

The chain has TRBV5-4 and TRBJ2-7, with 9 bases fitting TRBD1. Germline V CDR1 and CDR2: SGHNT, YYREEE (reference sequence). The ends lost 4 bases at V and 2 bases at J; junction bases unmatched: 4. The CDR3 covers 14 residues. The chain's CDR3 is CASSPTGGPYEQYF. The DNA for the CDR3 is TGTGCCAGCAGCCCCACAGGGGGCCCCTACGAGCAGTACTTC.

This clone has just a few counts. CDR3 in DNA: TGTGCCAGCAGCTGGATGGGGGGAGACGGGGAAAAACTGTTTTTT. Its translation is CASSWMGGDGEKLFF. The rearrangement uses TRBV5-4 and TRBJ1-4; a weak D match, TRBD1 (5 bases). The CDR3 sequence is 15 residues long. Per germline, CDR1 SGHNT and CDR2 YYREEE (reference sequence). Trimming removed 3 bases from V and 8 bases from J, with 17 bases in between.

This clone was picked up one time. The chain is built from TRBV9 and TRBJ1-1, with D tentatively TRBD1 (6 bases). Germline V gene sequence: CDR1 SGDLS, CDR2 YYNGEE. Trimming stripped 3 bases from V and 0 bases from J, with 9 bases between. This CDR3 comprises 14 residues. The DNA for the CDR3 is TGTGCCAGCAGCGGCGGACAGTTGAACACTGAAGCTTTCTTT. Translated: CASSGGQLNTEAFF.

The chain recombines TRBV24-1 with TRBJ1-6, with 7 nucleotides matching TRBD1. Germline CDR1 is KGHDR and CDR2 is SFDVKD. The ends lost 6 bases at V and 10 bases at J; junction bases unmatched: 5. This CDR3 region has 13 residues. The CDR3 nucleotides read TGTGCCACCAGTCAGGGGGTACGGTCACCCCTCCACTTT. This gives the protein CATSQGVRSPLHF.

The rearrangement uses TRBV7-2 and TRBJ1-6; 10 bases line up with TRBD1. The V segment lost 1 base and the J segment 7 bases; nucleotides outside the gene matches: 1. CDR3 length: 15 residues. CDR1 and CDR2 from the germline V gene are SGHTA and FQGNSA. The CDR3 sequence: CASSLGGQGNSPLHF. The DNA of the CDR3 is TGTGCCAGCAGCTTAGGGGGACAGGGGAATTCACCCCTCCACTTT.

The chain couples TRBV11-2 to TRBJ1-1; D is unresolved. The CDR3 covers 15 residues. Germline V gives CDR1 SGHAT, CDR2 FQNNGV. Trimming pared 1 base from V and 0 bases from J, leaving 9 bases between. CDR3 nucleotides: TGTGCCAGCAGCTTAGTTAGGCGGTTGAACACTGAAGCTTTCTTT. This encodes CASSLVRRLNTEAFF.